This T cell receptor beta chain was sequenced in a study of STAT5B mutations in CD4+ large granular lymphocyte leukemia. Findings and caveats of the study: Data were not HLA-matched across samples. Without putative leukemic clones, patient CD4-sorted repertoires remained more clonal than healthy CD4+ repertoires.

For this clone: The antigen remains undetermined.

TCRdb's copy holds only in-frame clones and misses some; the assay was immunoSEQ multiplex PCR. The sample contains 40,000 to 55,000 clones, 65% to 90% of which appear only once. This clonotype was obtained from a human donor in good health. The sequenced material came from CD4+ T cells from blood buffy coats.

The CDR3 bases are TGTGCCAGCAGCTTTGGGCGGACGCTGAATGAGCAGTTCTTC. Translating it yields CASSFGRTLNEQFF. This chain links TRBV5-4 with TRBJ2-1; D is uncertain. V was clipped by 2 bases and J by 7 bases, with 13 bases between them. This CDR3 contains 14 residues. CDR1 and CDR2 from the germline V gene are SGHNT and YYREEE (reference sequence). Looking up the rest from reference TRBV5-4 and TRBJ2-1 gives the full variable domain: ETGVTQSPTHLIKTRGQQVTLRCSSQSGHNTVSWYQQALGQGPQFIFQYYREEENGRGNFPPRFSGLQFPNYSSELNVNALELDDSALYLCASSFGRTLNEQFFGPGTRLTVL.